The 14 T cell receptor beta chains below all came from one sample that was sequenced in a study of T cell responses to AZD1222 COVID-19 vaccine. Sequencing used immunoSEQ multiplex PCR; TCRdb keeps in-frame clones, though not all of them. The sample carries around 270,000 clones, about 94% recorded once. Material: peripheral blood, obtained 28 days after the second AZD1222 dose. Receptor source: an adult who received the AZD1222 COVID-19 vaccine.

This sequence joins TRBV27 and TRBJ1-5; D gene uncertain. Trimming removed 7 bases from V and 7 bases from J, with 8 bases in between. The V gene's germline CDR1 is MNHEY and CDR2 SMNVEV (reference sequence). This CDR3 spans 11 amino acids. The CDR3 coding sequence is TGTGCCAGCATTGCGAGCCAGCCCCAGCATTTT. As protein: CASIASQPQHF.

The sample holds one count of this clone. This rearrangement joins TRBV28 to TRBJ1-3; TRBD1 might be the D (6 bases). Trimming removed 7 bases from V and 9 bases from J, with 13 bases in between. This CDR3 region has 12 residues. Germline V CDR1 and CDR2: MDHEN, SYDVKM. CDR3 sequence: CASNPLGGTIYF. CDR3 in DNA: TGTGCCAGCAACCCCCTAGGGGGCACCATATATTTT.

Written as DNA, the CDR3 is TGTGCCAGCAGCCCCCTGGACGGATATAATTCACCCCTCCACTTT. Amino acids: CASSPLDGYNSPLHF. The gene calls are TRBV28 and TRBJ1-6; D ambiguous. CDR1 and CDR2 (germline): MDHEN, SYDVKM. This CDR3 is built from 15 residues. V lost 6 bases and J lost 4, with 13 bases in between.

V and J are TRBV7-2 and TRBJ2-1; 10 bases map to TRBD2. The CDR3 has 15 amino acids. After removal of 5 bases from V and 7 bases from J, the junction contained 8 bases not matched to a gene. The germline gives CDR1 SGHTA, CDR2 FQGNSA. This CDR3 is CASSPQSGRANEQFF. DNA of the CDR3: TGTGCCAGCAGCCCACAGAGCGGGAGGGCGAATGAGCAGTTCTTC.

The V gene is TRBV29-1, the J gene TRBJ2-7; 8 bases fit TRBD1. The CDR3 covers 12 residues. Losses at the gene ends were 4 bases for V and 4 bases for J; bases not matched to a gene: 3. Germline V CDR1 and CDR2: SQVTM, ANQGSEA. In DNA, the CDR3 is TGCAGCGTTGTAACAGGGGGTTACGAGCAGTACTTC. It encodes CSVVTGGYEQYF.

The chain is built from TRBV20-1 and TRBJ1-1; D uncertain. The germline V gene encodes CDR1 DFQATT and CDR2 SNEGSKA (reference sequence). The CDR3 is 10 amino acids. The DNA of the CDR3 is TGCAGCACTTGGAACACTGAAGCTTTCTTT. Protein sequence: CSTWNTEAFF.

The chain is built from TRBV7-2 and TRBJ1-3; maybe TRBD1 (5 bases). Trimming cost V 1 base and J 0 bases, with 10 bases left between them. The germline V gene encodes CDR1 SGHTA and CDR2 FQGNSA. CDR3 length equals 16 residues. The CDR3 loop is CASSLEGLHSGNTIYF. In DNA, the CDR3 is TGTGCCAGCAGCTTAGAGGGACTGCACTCTGGAAACACCATATATTTT.

The genes are TRBV27 and TRBJ1-6; D not resolved. V was clipped by 3 bases and J by 10 bases, with 13 bases between them. The CDR3 has 14 amino acids. From germline, CDR1 is MNHEY and CDR2 SMNVEV (reference sequence). CDR3 DNA sequence: TGTGCCAGCAGTTTCGGAGGGAAAGACTCACCCCTCCACTTT. Translation gives CASSFGGKDSPLHF.

J is TRBJ2-7 and V is TRBV9; D unclear. Germline V gene lookup returns CDR1 SGDLS and CDR2 YYNGEE. The ends were cut back, 4 bases at V and 4 bases at J, with 18 bases in the middle. CDR3 size: 15 residues. The CDR3 nucleotides are TGTGCCAGCAGCTCAGATGTGGGTTTTTCTTACGAGCAGTACTTC. It encodes CASSSDVGFSYEQYF.

V gene TRBV2 combines with J gene TRBJ2-7; TRBD1 aligns across 12 bases. The CDR3 has 15 amino acids. The J segment lost 5 bases and the V segment lost 5 bases, leaving 7 bases of the junction unmatched. Germline V CDR1 and CDR2: SNHLY, FYNNEI. This CDR3 reads CASSLQGQGANEQYF. The CDR3 nucleotides are TGTGCCAGCAGTCTCCAGGGACAGGGGGCCAACGAGCAGTACTTC.

The CDR3 DNA is TGCAGCGTGGAACTAGCGGGGGAGAACACCGGGGAGCTGTTTTTT. Its protein product is CSVELAGENTGELFF. The chain couples TRBV29-1 to TRBJ2-2; 11 bases are shared with TRBD2. The CDR3 extends over 15 amino acids. Germline CDR1 SQVTM, CDR2 ANQGSEA. With V trimmed by 6 bases and J by 1 base, 4 bases remained unmatched.

The V gene is TRBV2, the J gene TRBJ1-5; D possibly corresponds to TRBD1 (6 bases). The CDR3 is 13 amino acids. Germline CDR1 and CDR2: SNHLY and FYNNEI. V was pared by 11 bases and J by 1 base, with 12 bases between. DNA of the CDR3: TGTGCCTCGGGCAGGGGCAGCAATCAGCCCCAGCATTTT. Its protein product is CASGRGSNQPQHF.

The rearrangement links TRBV3-1 (or the pseudogene TRBV3-2) to TRBJ1-5; perhaps TRBD1 as D (6 bases). This CDR3 region has 14 residues. The V end lost 4 bases, the J end lost 7 bases, and 14 bases lay between the germline ends. Germline CDR1 LGHDT, CDR2 YNNKEL (reference sequence). CDR3 coding DNA: TGTGCCAGCAGCCTAGGGGGGAGCCAACAGCCCCAGCATTTT. Its translation is CASSLGGSQQPQHF.

CDR3 loop: CASSPGLSSYEQYF. DNA for the CDR3: TGTGCCAGTAGTCCGGGCCTAAGCTCCTACGAGCAGTACTTC. The chain is built from TRBV19 and TRBJ2-7; the D is unclear. Germline V CDR1 and CDR2: LNHDA, SQIVND (reference sequence). The length of the CDR3 is 14 residues. V dropped 5 bases and J dropped 0 bases, with 11 bases sitting between them.